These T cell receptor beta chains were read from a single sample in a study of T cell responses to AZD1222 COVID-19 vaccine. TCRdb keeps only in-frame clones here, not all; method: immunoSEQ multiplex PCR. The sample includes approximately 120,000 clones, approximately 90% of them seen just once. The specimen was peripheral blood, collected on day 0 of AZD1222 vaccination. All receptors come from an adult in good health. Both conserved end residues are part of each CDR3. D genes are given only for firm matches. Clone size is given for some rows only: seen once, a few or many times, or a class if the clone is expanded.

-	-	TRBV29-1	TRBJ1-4	TGCAGCGTTGAAAGGGGGGAAAAACTGTTTTTT	CSVERGEKLFF
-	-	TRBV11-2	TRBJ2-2	TGTGCCAGCAGCCTAAGGGGGGCCGAGGACACCGGGGAGCTGTTTTTT	CASSLRGAEDTGELFF
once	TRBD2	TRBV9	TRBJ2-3	TGTGCCAGCAGCGTCGGACGGGGGGGGACCCGCACAGATACGCAGTATTTT	CASSVGRGGTRTDTQYF
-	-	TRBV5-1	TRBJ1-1	TGCGCCAGCAGTGATGGTTTTAACACTGAAGCTTTCTTT	CASSDGFNTEAFF
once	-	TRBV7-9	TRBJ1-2	TGTGCCAGTATCTACGGGACCGGGACAATAGAAAATGGCTACACCTTC	CASIYGTGTIENGYTF
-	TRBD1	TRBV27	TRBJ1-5	TGTGCCAGCAGATTAACAGGGGTTTATAGCAATCAGCCCCAGCATTTT	CASRLTGVYSNQPQHF
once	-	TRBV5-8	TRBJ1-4	TGTGCCAGCAGCTTGGGGGCCGGGGTGATGGGGGAAAAACTGTTTTTT	CASSLGAGVMGEKLFF
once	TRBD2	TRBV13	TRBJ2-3	TGTGCCAGCAGCACGGGACTAGCGGGGGGGCCATGGGATACGCAGTATTTT	CASSTGLAGGPWDTQYF
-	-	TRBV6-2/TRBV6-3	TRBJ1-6	TGTGCCAGCAGTTACAGCAGGAACTATAATTCACCCCTCCACTTT	CASSYSRNYNSPLHF
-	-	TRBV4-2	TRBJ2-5	TGTGCCAGCAGCAGCCGGGACTCACAAGAGACCCAGTACTTC	CASSSRDSQETQYF
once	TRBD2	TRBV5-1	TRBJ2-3	TGCGCCAGCAGCTTAGGGACTAGCGGGGGCCTCACAGATACGCAGTATTTT	CASSLGTSGGLTDTQYF
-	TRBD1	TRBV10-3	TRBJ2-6	TGTGCCATCAGTGATCGGACAGGGTTGCTCTTTGGGGCCAACGTCCTGACTTTC	CAISDRTGLLFGANVLTF
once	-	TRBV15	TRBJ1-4	TGTGCCACCAGCAGCCTCAGGGGCGGACAACTGTTTTTT	CATSSLRGGQLFF
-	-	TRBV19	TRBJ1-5	TGTGCCAGTAGTCTCTCAACACAGGGTACCCAGCATTTT	CASSLSTQGTQHF
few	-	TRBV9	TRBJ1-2	TGTGCCAGCAGCGTAAATCCCACAGCTAACTATGGCTACACCTTC	CASSVNPTANYGYTF
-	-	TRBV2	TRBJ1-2	TGTGCCAGCCCGGACAGAATTTCCTATGGCTACACCTTC	CASPDRISYGYTF
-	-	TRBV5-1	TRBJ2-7	TGCGCCAGCAGCTTGCCCCCTGGTCGCCAGATTGACGAGCAGTACTTC	CASSLPPGRQIDEQYF
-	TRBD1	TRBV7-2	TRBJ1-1	TGTGCCAGCAGCTTAGGCAGGGGGCTTTCAGCTTTCTTT	CASSLGRGLSAFF
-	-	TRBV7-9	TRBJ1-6	TGTGCCAGCAGAACCGGGACGGAGAATTCACCCCTCCACTTT	CASRTGTENSPLHF
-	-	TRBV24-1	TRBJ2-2	TGTGCCACCAGTGATCCCCGGGGAGAGGCCGGGGAGCTGTTTTTT	CATSDPRGEAGELFF
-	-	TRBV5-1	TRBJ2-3	TGCGCCAGCAGCTTGGTTGGTAGCGGCACAGATACGCAGTATTTT	CASSLVGSGTDTQYF
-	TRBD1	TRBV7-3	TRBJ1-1	TGTGCCAGCAGCTCGACCGGGACAGGGAACACTGAAGCTTTCTTT	CASSSTGTGNTEAFF
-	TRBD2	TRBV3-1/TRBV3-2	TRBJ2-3	TGTGCCAGCAGCCAGTTCCGAACTAGCGGGACAGATACGCAGTATTTT	CASSQFRTSGTDTQYF
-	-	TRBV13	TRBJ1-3	TGTGCCAGCAGCTTAGGCGCGGGGAGAAACACCATATATTTT	CASSLGAGRNTIYF
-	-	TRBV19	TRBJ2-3	TGTGCCAGTACAGCCGTTATCGAGGGGGGGCTTAGCACAGATACGCAGTATTTT	CASTAVIEGGLSTDTQYF
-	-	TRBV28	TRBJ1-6	TGTGCCAGCACTCGGGAGAATAATTCACCCCTCCACTTT	CASTRENNSPLHF
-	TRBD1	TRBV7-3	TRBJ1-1	TGTGCCAGCAGCTTAGGGACAGGGGGTGAAGCTTTCTTT	CASSLGTGGEAFF
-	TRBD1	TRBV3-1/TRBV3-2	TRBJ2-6	TGTGCCAGCAGCCAAGCAGGGGGTTCAGGGGCCAACGTCCTGACTTTC	CASSQAGGSGANVLTF
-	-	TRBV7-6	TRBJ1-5	TGTGCCAGCAGCCCGACGGAAAATAGCAATCAGCCCCAGCATTTT	CASSPTENSNQPQHF
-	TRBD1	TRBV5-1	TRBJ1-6	TGCGCCAGCAGCTCCGAGACAGGGGCCACTAATTCACCCCTCCACTTT	CASSSETGATNSPLHF
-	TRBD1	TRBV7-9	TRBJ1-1	TGTGCCAGCAGCCAACTACAGGGGTCTGAAGCTTTCTTT	CASSQLQGSEAFF
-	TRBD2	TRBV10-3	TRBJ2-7	TGTGCCATCAGTGAGACTAGCGGGGCCTCCTACGAGCAGTACTTC	CAISETSGASYEQYF
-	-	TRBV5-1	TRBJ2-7	TGCGCCAGCGGGACTCCGGGACAGTTCCCCTACGAGCAGTACTTC	CASGTPGQFPYEQYF
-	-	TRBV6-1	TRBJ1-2	TGTGCCAGCACCCACTCGGTTTCGGGCTATGGCTACACCTTC	CASTHSVSGYGYTF
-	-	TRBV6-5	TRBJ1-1	TGTGCCAGCAGTTACTTGCCCCTGAACACTGAAGCTTTCTTT	CASSYLPLNTEAFF
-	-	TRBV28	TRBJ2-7	TGTGCCAGCAGTCCCACAGGGTCCCTACTATACGAGCAGTACTTC	CASSPTGSLLYEQYF
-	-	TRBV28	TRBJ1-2	TGTGCCAGCAGTTTATGGACAACTAACTATGGCTACACCTTC	CASSLWTTNYGYTF
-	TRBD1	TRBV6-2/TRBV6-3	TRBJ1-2	TGTGCCAGCAGTTCGGACAGGTTTGGCTACACCTTC	CASSSDRFGYTF
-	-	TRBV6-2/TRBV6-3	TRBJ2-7	TGTGCCAGCAGTTACATCCTATACGAGCAGTACTTC	CASSYILYEQYF
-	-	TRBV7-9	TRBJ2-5	TGTGCCAGCAGCTTAGACCCCTCGGAGACCCAGTACTTC	CASSLDPSETQYF
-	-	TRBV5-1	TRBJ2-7	TGCGCCAGCAGCTTGGCCCGGGGCCCCACCTACGAGCAGTACTTC	CASSLARGPTYEQYF
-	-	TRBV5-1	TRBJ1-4	TGCGCCAGCAGCTTCGTTGGGGCGACTAATGAAAAACTGTTTTTT	CASSFVGATNEKLFF
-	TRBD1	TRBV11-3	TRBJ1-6	TGTGCCAGCAGCTCCAGACAGGGCCTGAATTCACCCCTCCACTTT	CASSSRQGLNSPLHF
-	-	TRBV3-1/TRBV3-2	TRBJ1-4	TGTGCCAGCAGCCAAGCGCGGACCAGCGGCGGGGAACTGTTTTTT	CASSQARTSGGELFF
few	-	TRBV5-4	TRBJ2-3	TGTGCCAGCAGCTTGGGGGGGGACCGCACAGATACGCAGTATTTT	CASSLGGDRTDTQYF
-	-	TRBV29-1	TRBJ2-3	TGCAGCGTCGTTACAGGGAACACAGATACGCAGTATTTT	CSVVTGNTDTQYF
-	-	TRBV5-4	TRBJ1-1	TGTGCCAGCAGCTTGACTGCCGGGGGAACTGAAGCTTTCTTT	CASSLTAGGTEAFF
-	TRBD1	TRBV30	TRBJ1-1	TGTGCCTGGAGTCGAGGACAGGGTCCCACTGAAGCTTTCTTT	CAWSRGQGPTEAFF
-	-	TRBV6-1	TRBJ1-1	TGTGCCAGCAGTGACGGCAGTCTGAACACTGAAGCTTTCTTT	CASSDGSLNTEAFF
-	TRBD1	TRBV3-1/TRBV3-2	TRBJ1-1	TGTGCCAGCAGCCGACAGGGGAAGGTCACTGAAGCTTTCTTT	CASSRQGKVTEAFF
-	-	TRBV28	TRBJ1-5	TGTGCCAGCCGGGACCTCAATCAGCCCCAGCATTTT	CASRDLNQPQHF
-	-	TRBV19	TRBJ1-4	TGTGCCAGTAGTATTTATGTCACCGATGAAAAACTGTTTTTT	CASSIYVTDEKLFF